This T cell receptor beta chain stems from a study of shared clonotypes between healthy human individuals. Trimming removed 0 bases at V and 8 bases at J, with 14 bases between. The CDR3 runs 15 residues. CDR1 and CDR2 (germline): MGHRA, YSYEKL. Clones were read by immunoSEQ multiplex PCR, and TCRdb kept only the in-frame ones, dropping some. The table shows over 2,000,000 clones, with 93% occurring only once. Study conclusions and caveats: Non-shared clonotypes were found to have lower generation probabilities than the clonotypes that were shared by all four of the sorted-subset donors. Blood was the only sampled material, and tissue repertoires likely differ.

It was CD45RO-negative cells, positively selected for CCR7, that made up naive CD8 cells, with terminally differentiated effector memory CD45RA+ cells excluded. Caucasian adults residing in Nashville, Tennessee made up all the donors. Remarks on this clone: The antigen is undetermined.

The chain recombines TRBV4-1 with TRBJ2-1, with D perhaps TRBD2 (5 bases). The sample taken for sequencing was naive CD8+ T cells from PBMCs. The source of this sequence is a man aged 18 to 29 in good health. Some clones in this sample may be carry-over from other donors' samples. Here the CDR3 reads CASSQDIYPGYEQFF. CDR3 sequence (DNA): TGCGCCAGCAGCCAAGACATATATCCGGGGTATGAGCAGTTCTTC.